The 21 T cell receptor beta chains given below trace back to one sample, sequenced in a study of identical twins. Each CDR3 protein is one row after TCRdb ran MiXCR on the 5' RACE reads. Of about 660,000 distinct CDR3 sequences in the sample, over 8.5% were seen once. The sample was also reused in another study, on yellow fever vaccine responses in identical twins.

Input material: PBMCs. The receptors shown here come from a woman between 18 and 30 years old in good health.

This clonotype was detected a few times. V is TRBV11-2 and J is TRBJ2-7; 10 bases align to TRBD2. The CDR3 loop spans 15 amino acids. V shed 0 bases, J shed 3 bases, and the junction held 2 bases outside the gene matches. Germline V lookup: CDR1 SGHAT, CDR2 FQNNGV. CDR3 coding DNA: TGTGCCAGCAGCTTAGAAATAGCGGGAGGCTACGAGCAGTACTTC. It specifies CASSLEIAGGYEQYF. The complete variable domain, with remaining parts taken from reference TRBV11-2 and TRBJ2-7, reads EAGVAQSPRYKIIEKRQSVAFWCNPISGHATLYWYQQILGQGPKLLIQFQNNGVVDDSQLPKDRFSAERLKGVDSTLKIQPAKLEDSAVYLCASSLEIAGGYEQYFGPGTRLTVT.

This clonotype appeared many times. The V gene is TRBV6-2 or TRBV6-3, the J gene TRBJ2-7, with D possibly being TRBD2 (5 bases). Germline loops: CDR1 MNHEY, CDR2 SVGEGT. The ends were cut back, 4 bases at V and 2 bases at J, with 12 bases in the middle. CDR3 size: 14 residues. The CDR3 protein is CASSWGVPPYEQYF. Written as DNA, the CDR3 is TGTGCCAGCAGTTGGGGAGTTCCTCCCTACGAGCAGTACTTC.

The chain joins TRBV5-1 to TRBJ2-5; possible D gene TRBD2, 6 bases. The CDR3 is 15 amino acids. V shed 4 bases and J shed 4 bases, with 17 bases lying between them. In germline, CDR1 is SGHRS, CDR2 YFSETQ. The CDR3 reads CASSLEAGLAETQYF. CDR3 nucleotides: TGCGCCAGCAGCCTGGAGGCGGGGCTGGCAGAGACCCAGTACTTC.

The rearrangement uses TRBV27 and TRBJ2-5, with TRBD1 matching over 7 bases. V lost 5 bases to trimming and J lost 5 bases; unmatched junction nucleotides: 11. The germline V gene encodes CDR1 MNHEY and CDR2 SMNVEV (reference sequence). The CDR3 runs 15 residues. The CDR3 is CASSNTGVDKETQYF. In DNA form, the CDR3 reads TGTGCCAGCAGTAATACAGGGGTAGACAAGGAGACCCAGTACTTC.

V gene TRBV18 combines with J gene TRBJ2-3; 8 bases map to TRBD2. The V segment lost 2 bases and the J segment 5 bases; nucleotides outside the gene matches: 6. This CDR3 spans 15 amino acids. Germline V gene data show CDR1 as KGHSH and CDR2 as LQKENI. The CDR3 here is CASSPGAGVRDTQYF. The CDR3 region has the DNA TGTGCCAGCTCACCAGGAGCGGGAGTCCGAGATACGCAGTATTTT.

This clonotype was counted many times. V gene TRBV5-1 combines with J gene TRBJ2-7; D gene unclear. Germline lookup yields CDR1 SGHRS and CDR2 YFSETQ. Between the trimmed V and J ends, which lost 3 bases and 1 base, there was a span of 8 bases. This CDR3 contains 13 residues. DNA for the CDR3: TGCGCCAGCAGCTCGGACCTTTCCTACGAGCAGTACTTC. This encodes CASSSDLSYEQYF.

The chain uses TRBV24-1 and TRBJ2-1; 7 nucleotides align to TRBD2. The CDR3 contains 15 residues. J was trimmed by 9 bases and V by 1 base; bases with no gene match: 8. The germline V gene has CDR1 KGHDR and CDR2 SFDVKD. Here the CDR3 DNA reads TGTGCCACCAGTGATTTCCCTCGGGGGAGGGTTGAGCAGTTCTTC. Protein: CATSDFPRGRVEQFF.

The chain has TRBV27 and TRBJ2-2; D unresolved. The V gene's germline CDR1 is MNHEY and CDR2 SMNVEV (reference sequence). The length of the CDR3 is 14 residues. The V end was cut by 6 bases, the J end by 6 bases, with 14 bases between. CDR3 region: CASSKQPGAGELFF. The CDR3 DNA reads TGTGCCAGCAGCAAACAGCCTGGGGCCGGGGAGCTGTTTTTT.

V is TRBV4-3 and J is TRBJ2-6; either TRBD1 or TRBD2 may supply D (6 bases each). The V gene lost 1 base and the J gene lost 4 bases, with 14 bases spanning the gap. This CDR3 has 17 residues. Germline V gives CDR1 LGHNA, CDR2 YSLEER. Here the CDR3 reads CASSQVGSGAGANVLTF. The DNA of the CDR3 is TGCGCCAGCAGCCAAGTTGGTTCGGGGGCCGGGGCCAACGTCCTGACTTTC.

This clonotype appeared many times. The V gene is TRBV20-1, the J gene TRBJ2-7, with no clear D. The CDR3 totals 12 residues. Trimming removed 2 bases at V and 2 bases at J, with 7 bases between. Looked up from germline, CDR1 is DFQATT and CDR2 is SNEGSKA (reference sequence). This chain's CDR3 is CSARPGPYEQYF. CDR3 nucleotides: TGCAGTGCTAGACCAGGCCCCTACGAGCAGTACTTC.

This clonotype has a handful of counts. This chain links TRBV20-1 with TRBJ2-7, with 8 positions matching TRBD1. Losses at the gene ends were 6 bases for V and 6 bases for J; bases not matched to a gene: 10. CDR1 and CDR2 (germline): DFQATT, SNEGSKA (reference sequence). The CDR3 is made up of 13 amino acids. CDR3 sequence: CSARAGGLGEQYF. The CDR3 DNA follows: TGCAGTGCCAGGGCAGGGGGCTTGGGCGAGCAGTACTTC.

This chain joins TRBV7-3 and TRBJ2-1; a possible D gene is TRBD2 (7 bases). The germline CDR1 and CDR2 sequences are SGHTA and FQGTGA. The V end lost 1 base, the J end lost 5 bases, and 15 bases lay between the germline ends. This CDR3 region has 16 residues. The CDR3 DNA sequence: TGTGCCAGCAGCTTAATCTCGGGGGGCCTCCACAATGAGCAGTTCTTC. Translation gives CASSLISGGLHNEQFF.

The table lists this clonotype with a few counts. This sequence joins TRBV12-3 or TRBV12-4 and TRBJ2-5; 7 nucleotides line up with TRBD1. V shed 6 bases and J 4 bases; nucleotides not matched to a gene: 11. This CDR3 comprises 15 residues. The CDR3 here is CASSLTRDSRETQYF. The CDR3 DNA reads TGTGCCAGCAGCCTCACCCGGGACAGCAGAGAGACCCAGTACTTC.

The chain uses TRBV19 and TRBJ2-2; 8 nucleotides agree with TRBD2. J was trimmed by 5 bases and V by 8 bases; bases with no gene match: 7. This CDR3 contains 14 residues. CDR1 is LNHDA and CDR2 is SQIVND in the germline V gene (reference sequence). The CDR3 is CASVTSGKTGELFF. DNA of the CDR3: TGTGCCAGTGTCACTAGCGGAAAGACCGGGGAGCTGTTTTTT.

In its sample, this clonotype was seen a few times. The rearrangement links TRBV11-2 to TRBJ2-5; possible D gene TRBD2, 5 bases. V lost 5 bases to trimming and J lost 5 bases, with 12 bases between them. CDR3 size: 13 residues. In germline, CDR1 is SGHAT, CDR2 FQNNGV. DNA of the CDR3: TGTGCCAGCAGCGAAACTAGACGGGAGACCCAGTACTTC. Residues: CASSETRRETQYF.

There are a few counts of this clonotype. The chain carries TRBV7-8 and TRBJ2-3; D gene uncertain. The CDR3 extends over 13 amino acids. Germline loops: CDR1 SGHVS, CDR2 FQNEAQ. V gave up 5 bases and J gave up 8 bases, with 14 bases separating them. For the CDR3, the DNA is TGTGCCAGCAGCCGATCCCAACCCGTTACGCAGTATTTT. Translation gives CASSRSQPVTQYF.

The rearrangement links TRBV5-1 to TRBJ1-1; D remains unclear. The CDR3 is 12 residues long. Trimming took 4 bases from V and 6 from J, leaving 10 bases between them. Germline CDR1 reads SGHRS; CDR2 reads YFSETQ. In nucleotides, the CDR3 is TGCGCCAGCAGCAATGACATGTCTGAAGCTTTCTTT. This gives the protein CASSNDMSEAFF.

This clonotype was counted at least ten times. This sequence joins TRBV7-3 and TRBJ2-2; D is possibly TRBD2 (6 bases). Trimming removed 6 bases from V and 6 bases from J, with 14 bases in between. This CDR3 comprises 14 residues. The V gene's germline CDR1 is SGHTA and CDR2 FQGTGA. The CDR3 protein is CASSRDFLAGELFF. In DNA form, the CDR3 reads TGTGCCAGCAGTCGGGACTTTTTGGCCGGGGAGCTGTTTTTT.

This chain links TRBV5-1 with TRBJ1-1; a weak D match, TRBD1 (5 bases). CDR1 SGHRS and CDR2 YFSETQ come from the germline V gene. Trimming removed 4 bases at V and 1 base at J, with 17 bases between. This CDR3 region has 16 residues. The CDR3 sequence: CASSQGPGPPNTEAFF. CDR3 DNA sequence: TGCGCCAGCAGCCAAGGACCGGGACCCCCGAACACTGAAGCTTTCTTT.

This chain links TRBV20-1 with TRBJ2-3; 7 bases agree with TRBD2. This CDR3 has 14 amino acids. V gave up 3 bases and J gave up 3 bases; unmatched junction bases: 6. CDR1 and CDR2 (germline): DFQATT, SNEGSKA (reference sequence). As DNA, the CDR3 is TGCAGTGCTAGTCCCCTTAGCGGGACAGATACGCAGTATTTT. It encodes CSASPLSGTDTQYF.

This clonotype occurred many times. This chain links TRBV29-1 with TRBJ2-7; TRBD2 matches at 8 bases. The CDR3 loop spans 18 amino acids. J lost 0 bases, V lost 4 bases, and 17 bases had no gene match. CDR1 is SQVTM and CDR2 is ANQGSEA in the germline V gene. The CDR3 spells CSVARIAGSRDSSYEQYF. The CDR3 region has the DNA TGCAGCGTTGCTCGGATAGCGGGGAGTAGAGATAGCTCCTACGAGCAGTACTTC.